The T cell receptor beta chain described here comes from a study of T cells in Graves' hyperthyroidism and ophthalmopathy. From RNA transcripts, TCR beta CDR3 regions were amplified. The HTBI primer set served for first-round RT-PCR of the TCR CDR3. TCRdb used MiXCR to reprocess the multiplex PCR reads, holding one entry per CDR3 protein. The data contain hundreds of thousands of distinct CDR3 sequences, about 14% of them singletons. This clonotype was counted ten times or more. The CDR3 consists of 13 residues. Trimming stripped 4 bases from V and 6 bases from J, with 12 bases between. Germline lookup yields CDR1 MNHEY and CDR2 SVGEGT.

This clonotype was sampled from a man aged 18 to 30 with Graves' ophthalmopathy. The chain carries TRBV6-2 or TRBV6-3 and TRBJ1-1; D remains unclear. The material sequenced was blood. This chain's CDR3 is CASSSYVRAEAFF. In DNA, the CDR3 is TGTGCCAGCAGTTCCTACGTACGCGCTGAAGCTTTCTTT.